Below, one T cell receptor beta chain is given with its context. Its cognate antigen has yet to be identified. This could be a read error, since a much larger clone is one nucleotide away. The data are from a study of blood T cells in healthy people across ages (dated by TCRdb to between 2014 and 2016). Background for the entire study: In model experiments, template switching captured about one uniquely barcoded TCR beta cDNA molecule for every two T cells. To avoid experimental bias, donors of different ages were distributed randomly across sequencing lanes. To track age-related changes in TCR beta repertoire diversity, the study relied on deep sequencing normalized with unique cDNA molecular identifiers. Using the same blood draw, the study looked at two additional independent replicas of 1 million unique cDNA reads for two donors, one aged 18 to 30 and the other aged 80 or older. Donors were grouped into four age groups: young (average roughly 16 years), middle-aged (39), aged (around 56) and long-lived (about 89).

Study-level results and caveats: A strong correlation was found between observed TCR beta diversity and the percentage of naive T cells measured by flow cytometry. Estimates of total diversity from one million sequenced T cells were regarded as lower bounds and underestimates. Conclusive comparison of naive and antigen-experienced compartments was prevented by the profiling of bulk unsorted PBMCs. Observed TCR beta diversity per million T cells fell roughly linearly with age, and a significant reduction was already apparent by age roughly 40. The long-lived group showed more naive CD4+ T cells, fewer expanded clones and increased TCR diversity than the aged group, suggesting age selection. Because donor CMV infection status was unknown, age-related changes in expanded clonotypes were potentially confounded.

Systemically healthy Caucasian individuals from Russia, roughly 40 in total and aged roughly 6 to 95 years, were included as donors. Around 10 milliliters of peripheral blood were drawn from each donor into EDTA-treated Vacutainer tubes. Ficoll-Paque density-gradient centrifugation was used to isolate PBMCs, with at least 6.5 million per sample. Trizol reagent was used to extract total RNA from PBMCs, with at least 6 micrograms per sample. For every donor, flow cytometry on a PBMC aliquot measured the percentage of naive CD45RAhigh/CD27high T cells. The CDR3, cysteine through phenylalanine, is 13 amino acids long. Only the CDR3 portion is preserved as DNA: 39 bases, with reading frame beginning at the first base. As encoded in the germline V gene (reference sequence), CDR1 is SEHNR while CDR2 is FQNEAQ. Deletion took 8 bases off V and 13 bases off J, with a span of 21 bases between the germline ends.

The library relied on 5' RACE. Sequencing instrument: Illumina HiSeq 2500. A second about 7 to 11 cycle PCR used a sample-barcoded 5' primer and a J-beta primer mix. A unique molecular identifier was introduced onto each TCR beta cDNA molecule by a template-switch 5' adaptor carrying 12 random nucleotides. Each sample yielded at least 2.5 million CDR3-containing paired-end reads. First-strand cDNA synthesis was performed from all RNA using the Mint cDNA synthesis kit, with priming by a TRBC-specific oligonucleotide. Following uracil-DNA glycosylase treatment, all cDNA underwent a first 18-cycle PCR with the universal primers M1SS and BC2_uni_R. The study's own analysis went as follows. For normalization, 1 million high-quality reads, each with a distinct molecular identifier, were randomly selected from each sample. Instead of being binned into consensus sequences, reads with shared molecular identifiers were discarded. MiTCR, run with a Q25 quality threshold and the strictest error-elimination algorithm, handled CDR3 identification, clonotype clustering and error correction. A nonparametric unseen species model using Euler transformation provided a lower-bound estimate of total TCR beta diversity. TCRdb trimmed the raw reads at Q25, called clones with MiXCR and kept productive beta chains. Under each unique CDR3 protein, matching rows form one entry showing the most common genes and DNA. TCRdb, rather than the study authors, made the V and J calls. A total of around 800,000 distinct CDR3 sequences appear in this sample, about 62% of them only once. Around 30% of the sample lies in the top ten.

In this chain, TRBV7-9 is recombined with TRBJ2-1; no D gene can be assigned with confidence. The specimen was blood. This receptor was obtained from a man aged 25-45 years in good health. At the DNA level, the sequence is TGTGCCAGCGTCCGCGGATTTTTGGAGACCCAGTTCTTC. It is translated as CASVRGFLETQFF.